A single TCR beta chain is shown here with its context. Its antigen remains unknown. These data belong to a study of shared clonotypes between healthy human individuals. Deep level was the assay's run setting. Sequenced by immunoSEQ multiplex PCR; TCRdb stores in-frame clones only, minus some. The data show a few million clones, approximately 95% seen once. J gave up 4 bases and V 5 bases, and 7 bases lay outside the gene matches. Germline-derived CDR1 and CDR2 are MNHEY and SVGAGI. CDR3 size: 15 residues. General observations from the study: Collection of samples was limited to blood; tissue repertoires likely differ. Memory subsets generally showed smaller estimated richness than naive subsets did.

The material sequenced was naive CD4+ T cells from PBMCs. Indicated subset: CD45RA+ positively selected. The sequence came from a man in his late teens or twenties in good health. Some clones in this sample may be carry-over from other donors' samples. This sequence joins TRBV6-5 and TRBJ2-7, with 11 nucleotides matching TRBD1. In DNA, the CDR3 is TGTGCCAGCAGTAAGACCGGGACAGGGGGGTACGAGCAGTACTTC. As protein: CASSKTGTGGYEQYF.